The 22 T cell receptor beta chains given below trace back to one sample, sequenced in a study of CD8+CD57+ T cells in acquired aplastic anemia. Profiles of TCR beta VDJ and CDR3 were generated from a genomic DNA template. Each CDR3 protein is one row after TCRdb ran MiXCR on the reads. The table includes 160,000 or so distinct CDR3 sequences, 45% to 55% detected once. The patients chosen for sequencing had shown expansion of CD8+CD57+ cells (detected by flow cytometry). The sequenced sample consisted of sorted CD4+, CD8+, or CD8+CD57+ T cells (not recorded which) from PBMCs. The source of these receptors is a human donor with aplastic anemia.

At least ten counts were recorded for this clonotype. J is TRBJ1-3 and V is TRBV9; D not resolved. V lost 1 base, J lost 0 bases, and 11 bases lay in between. Germline assignment: CDR1 SGDLS and CDR2 YYNGEE. CDR3 length: 16 residues. CDR3 coding DNA: TGTGCCAGCAGCGTATCGGGTGGCGCCTCTGGAAACACCATATATTTT. Protein product: CASSVSGGASGNTIYF. Combining the CDR3 with reference TRBV9 and TRBJ1-3 gives the whole variable domain DSGVTQTPKHLITATGQRVTLRCSPRSGDLSVYWYQQSLDQGLQFLIQYYNGEERAKGNILERFSAQQFPDLHSELNLSSLELGDSALYFCASSVSGGASGNTIYFGEGSWLTVV.

Many counts were recorded for this clonotype. This sequence joins TRBV7-3 and TRBJ1-1, with 7 nucleotides matching TRBD1. The V gene's germline CDR1 is SGHTA and CDR2 FQGTGA. V dropped 1 base and J dropped 2; count of bases not matched to a gene: 10. The CDR3 contains 17 residues. In DNA form, the CDR3 reads TGTGCCAGCAGCTTAAAGCGTCTGGACAGGACAAACACTGAAGCTTTCTTT. Protein product: CASSLKRLDRTNTEAFF.

This clonotype showed up just once. The junction departs from the called germline gene at one end, perhaps through a read error. This chain connects TRBV9 to TRBJ1-1; no reliable D call. The germline CDR1 and CDR2 sequences are SGDLS and YYNGEE. The CDR3 contains 13 residues. The CDR3 DNA follows: TGTGCCGGCAGCGTAAAAGAAAACACTGAAGCTTTCTTT. Protein product: CAGSVKENTEAFF.

This rearrangement joins TRBV5-1 to TRBJ2-5; possibly TRBD2 for D (5 bases). The CDR3 contains 15 residues. Germline V gene data show CDR1 as SGHRS and CDR2 as YFSETQ. Trimming removed 1 base at V and 0 bases at J, with 10 bases between. The CDR3 reads CASSLYPGNQETQYF. Written as DNA, the CDR3 is TGCGCCAGCAGCTTGTACCCGGGGAACCAAGAGACCCAGTACTTC.

This clonotype was detected many times. The chain couples TRBV28 to TRBJ2-7, with D unresolved. The germline gives CDR1 MDHEN, CDR2 SYDVKM. This CDR3 region has 13 residues. The V end lost 4 bases, the J end lost 0 bases, and 7 bases lay between the germline ends. CDR3 nucleotide sequence: TGTGCCAGCAGTTCCCAAAGCTCCTACGAGCAGTACTTC. Its translation is CASSSQSSYEQYF.

Turning to this clonotype: A much larger clone is a single base away; this may be a read error. This sequence joins TRBV11-1 and TRBJ2-1; D is perhaps TRBD2 (5 bases). V was shortened by 5 bases and J by 13 bases, with 15 bases between the two germline ends. The CDR3 length is 12 residues. Germline-derived CDR1 and CDR2 are SGHAT and FQDESV (reference sequence). CDR3 sequence reads: CASSPDSTSQFF. The CDR3 DNA is TGTGCCAGCAGCCCGGACTCGACGAGCCAGTTCTTC. The full variable domain, completed using reference TRBV11-1 and TRBJ2-1, is EAEVAQSPRYKITEKSQAVAFWCDPISGHATLYWYRQILGQGPELLVQFQDESVVDDSQLPKDRFSAERLKGVDSTLKIQPAELGDSAMYLCASSPDSTSQFFGPGTRLTVL.

This clonotype was seen repeatedly, ten times or more. Here the CDR3 reads CSASNAAASYEQYF. The CDR3 coding sequence is TGCAGTGCTAGCAATGCGGCGGCCTCCTACGAGCAGTACTTC. The chain joins TRBV20-1 to TRBJ2-7, with D uncertain. Germline V gene sequence: CDR1 DFQATT, CDR2 SNEGSKA (reference sequence). The CDR3 loop spans 14 amino acids. Trimming took 3 bases from V and 0 from J, leaving 12 bases between them.

At least ten counts were recorded for this clonotype. The DNA of the CDR3 is TGTGCCAGCAGACCTCTGCAGCCTGTGAACACTGAAGCTTTCTTT. This codes for CASRPLQPVNTEAFF. The chain has TRBV7-3 and TRBJ1-1; D call uncertain. Germline lookup yields CDR1 SGHTA and CDR2 FQGTGA. This CDR3 contains 15 residues. Trimming stripped 6 bases from V and 0 bases from J, with 14 bases between.

Ten or more counts support this clonotype. The chain carries TRBV20-1 and TRBJ2-7, with D possibly matching TRBD1 (8 bases). From germline, CDR1 is DFQATT and CDR2 SNEGSKA (reference sequence). The CDR3 runs 15 residues. The V end lost 0 bases, the J end lost 4 bases, and 16 bases lay between the germline ends. CDR3 sequence (DNA): TGCAGTGCTAGAGATAATACAGGGGGGGTTTACGAGCAGTACTTC. This codes for CSARDNTGGVYEQYF.

The V gene is TRBV29-1, the J gene TRBJ2-1, with D perhaps TRBD2 (6 bases). Trimming left V 3 bases short and J 9 bases short, with 9 bases between. The CDR3 loop spans 11 amino acids. CDR1 and CDR2 (germline): SQVTM, ANQGSEA. This CDR3 is CSVDWGGEQFF. In nucleotides, the CDR3 is TGCAGCGTTGATTGGGGAGGTGAGCAGTTCTTC.

The gene calls are TRBV24-1 and TRBJ1-5; D is ambiguous. The CDR3 sequence is 13 residues long. Germline V gives CDR1 KGHDR, CDR2 SFDVKD. V was shortened by 4 bases and J by 5 bases, with 8 bases between the two germline ends. This chain's CDR3 is CATSEDRDQPQHF. As DNA, the CDR3 is TGTGCCACCAGTGAAGACCGTGATCAGCCCCAGCATTTT.

This chain uses TRBV7-3 with TRBJ2-6; D gene ambiguous. The CDR3 length is 14 residues. Trimming cost V 6 bases and J 2 bases, with 8 bases left between them. The germline CDR1 and CDR2 sequences are SGHTA and FQGTGA. In DNA, the CDR3 is TGTGCCAGCAGTTTGAGTCCTGGGGCCAACGTCCTGACTTTC. It specifies CASSLSPGANVLTF.

This clonotype was observed many times. The chain couples TRBV29-1 to TRBJ2-1; D might be TRBD1 or TRBD2, each matching 5 bases. Trimming shortened V by 5 bases and J by 0 bases, and 11 bases separated the two germline ends. Per the germline V gene, CDR1 is SQVTM and CDR2 is ANQGSEA. This CDR3 has 14 residues. CDR3 loop: CSVSGAISYNEQFF. The CDR3 DNA follows: TGCAGCGTTTCCGGGGCTATCTCCTACAATGAGCAGTTCTTC.

The rearrangement links TRBV20-1 to TRBJ2-2; D perhaps matches TRBD2 (5 bases). With 0 bases removed from V and 4 bases from J, the gap between germline ends came to 6 bases. Germline-derived CDR1 and CDR2 are DFQATT and SNEGSKA (reference sequence). The CDR3 extends over 13 amino acids. The CDR3 DNA reads as TGCAGTGCTAGAGAAACTAGCACCGGGGAGCTGTTTTTT. Its translation is CSARETSTGELFF.

The chain uses TRBV19 and TRBJ1-1, with no clear D. The CDR3 has 13 amino acids. Germline CDR1 LNHDA, CDR2 SQIVND (reference sequence). V was clipped by 7 bases and J by 9 bases, with 18 bases between them. The CDR3 reads CASISPSKLQAFF. Written as DNA, the CDR3 is TGTGCCAGTATATCCCCGTCGAAGCTACAAGCTTTCTTT.

The chain carries TRBV19 and TRBJ1-5, with TRBD1 identical over 10 bases. The CDR3 consists of 15 residues. Trimming cost V 4 bases and J 3 bases; bases outside gene matches: 3. Germline loops: CDR1 LNHDA, CDR2 SQIVND (reference sequence). The CDR3 is CASSRGTGVNQPQHF. In nucleotides, the CDR3 is TGTGCCAGTAGTAGAGGGACAGGGGTCAATCAGCCCCAGCATTTT.

A few counts support this clonotype. V gene TRBV7-2 combines with J gene TRBJ2-5, with 12 bases fitting TRBD2. J was trimmed by 4 bases and V by 7 bases; bases with no gene match: 10. The CDR3 has 16 amino acids. Germline-derived CDR1 and CDR2 are SGHTA and FQGNSA. The CDR3 here is CASTITSGGSGETQYF. The CDR3 nucleotides are TGTGCCAGCACCATAACTAGCGGGGGGTCGGGAGAGACCCAGTACTTC.

The chain recombines TRBV15 with TRBJ2-5, with 9 nucleotides matching TRBD2. V dropped 3 bases and J dropped 0; count of bases not matched to a gene: 11. Germline assignment: CDR1 LNHNV and CDR2 YYDKDF (reference sequence). The CDR3 totals 18 residues. This chain's CDR3 is CATSSQMVGGRDQETQYF. The CDR3 DNA sequence: TGTGCCACCAGCAGTCAAATGGTTGGCGGGAGGGACCAAGAGACCCAGTACTTC.

This clonotype occurred many times. This chain links TRBV12-3 or TRBV12-4 with TRBJ1-2, with TRBD1 identical over 7 bases. CDR3 length: 14 amino acids. V lost 2 bases and J lost 7; bases outside the gene matches: 7. CDR3 protein: CASSLTGEWSGYTF. The CDR3 DNA sequence: TGTGCCAGCAGTTTAACAGGGGAGTGGTCTGGCTACACCTTC.

V usage is TRBV19 and J usage is TRBJ1-1, with D hard to call. The length of the CDR3 is 13 residues. The V end was cut by 3 bases, the J end by 5 bases, with 10 bases between. CDR1 is LNHDA and CDR2 is SQIVND in the germline V gene (reference sequence). The CDR3 bases are TGTGCCAGTAGTATGGGGAGGTGGACTGAAGCTTTCTTT. Amino acid sequence: CASSMGRWTEAFF.

This clonotype was observed many times. The chain combines TRBV19 with TRBJ1-5; D not resolved. Trimming pared 3 bases from V and 7 bases from J, leaving 16 bases between. This CDR3 spans 15 amino acids. The germline V gene has CDR1 LNHDA and CDR2 SQIVND (reference sequence). CDR3 protein: CASSISTLGRQPQHF. DNA for the CDR3: TGTGCCAGTAGTATCTCTACCCTGGGCCGGCAGCCCCAGCATTTT.

J is TRBJ2-3 and V is TRBV9; D is uncertain. The CDR3 has 15 amino acids. Germline CDR1 reads SGDLS; CDR2 reads YYNGEE. V was cut by 0 bases and J by 7 bases, with 15 bases left in between. The CDR3 protein is CASSVDPGRTYTQYF. The CDR3 DNA reads TGTGCCAGCAGCGTAGATCCGGGCCGCACGTATACGCAGTATTTT.